The clone carrying this TCR beta chain was counted ten times or more. TCRdb reprocessed the RACE reads via MiXCR and lists one record per CDR3 protein. The sample includes about 45,000 distinct CDR3 sequences, about 3.7% of them seen just once. The CDR3 has 16 residues. Per germline, CDR1 MDHEN and CDR2 SYDVKM. V gave up 2 bases and J gave up 2 bases, with 14 bases separating them. These data are taken from a study of human T cells and chemical hapten exposure. The time point here: healthy volunteer bleed at 6 weeks. The starting material, unfractionated whole blood, was used for total RNA extraction. The receptor comes from a human donor in good health. Some clones in this sample may be carry-over from other donors' samples. The sample consisted of whole blood. This chain joins TRBV28 and TRBJ2-3; D unclear. Here the CDR3 DNA reads TGTGCCAGCAGTTTAGGGCCGGTACAATACACAGATACGCAGTATTTT. Its protein product is CASSLGPVQYTDTQYF.